The subject of this entry is one T cell receptor (beta chain). The sample belongs to a study of shared T cell receptors in the human thymus. CDR3 length: 16 amino acids. Germline V CDR1 and CDR2: SGHDN, FVKESK. V lost 5 bases to trimming and J lost 3 bases; unmatched junction nucleotides: 7. Repertoires were generated with immunoSEQ multiplex PCR, while TCRdb's copy carries only in-frame clones and drops some. The table includes roughly 700,000 clones, 70% to 90% detected once. In addition, the sample was reused for a study of human thymus T cells. From that study: Immunologically healthy infants in Finland undergoing congenital heart defect surgery were the donors.

The sequence came from a boy younger than two with a congenital heart defect. The sample comprised thymocytes. The chain uses TRBV14 and TRBJ2-5, with TRBD2 matching 12 bases. CDR3 amino acids: CASSILAGGGEETQYF. CDR3 bases: TGTGCCAGCAGCATACTAGCGGGAGGTGGGGAAGAGACCCAGTACTTC. Drawing the rest from reference TRBV14 and TRBJ2-5, the complete variable domain is EAGVTQFPSHSVIEKGQTVTLRCDPISGHDNLYWYRRVMGKEIKFLLHFVKESKQDESGMPNNRFLAERTGGTYSTLKVQPAELEDSGVYFCASSILAGGGEETQYFGPGTRLLVL.